What follows describes a single TCR beta chain. Antigen unknown. The donors gave bone marrow, and they were healthy. This CDR3 spans 16 amino acids. J was trimmed by 2 bases and V by 2 bases; bases with no gene match: 0. The germline CDR1 and CDR2 sequences are LGHNA and YNFKEQ. This sample was taken from a study of cytomegalovirus exposure and HLA in healthy donors. PCR employed 60 Vbeta and 13 Jbeta primers. The protocol was immunoSEQ multiplex PCR, while the TCRdb copy is restricted to in-frame clones and leaves out a portion. The table has under 200,000 clones, 79% seen once. Study conclusions and caveats: What a later analysis showed was that several of the most significant clusters appeared linked to common viral pathogens. Presence/absence comparisons presumed near-even sequencing depth among donors.

The sequence came from a young woman in good health and CMV-seropositive. This sequence joins TRBV4-2 and TRBJ2-1; 13 nucleotides line up with TRBD2. Sequenced sample: PBMCs. In DNA, the CDR3 is TGTGCCAGCAGCCAAACTAGCGGGGGGGCCTACAATGAGCAGTTCTTC. The encoded protein is CASSQTSGGAYNEQFF.